This entry lists 27 T cell receptor beta chains sequenced from one sample in a study of CD8 T cells in ankylosing spondylitis. MiXCR was run by TCRdb on the 5' RACE reads, yielding one entry per CDR3 protein. The data contain roughly 200,000 distinct CDR3 sequences, about a quarter of them singletons. The sample consisted of blood, either unsorted or a sorted T cell fraction (not recorded which). Receptor source: a male donor with ankylosing spondylitis or in good health (not recorded which).

This clonotype was picked up a small number of times. The chain couples TRBV20-1 to TRBJ2-1, with TRBD2 matching 8 bases. The junction had 6 bases not matched to a gene; V was cut back by 0 bases and J by 8 bases. The CDR3 length is 14 residues. The germline CDR1 and CDR2 sequences are DFQATT and SNEGSKA (reference sequence). In DNA form, the CDR3 reads TGCAGTGCTAGAGATGGGACTAGAGGCGATGAGCAGTTCTTC. Amino acids: CSARDGTRGDEQFF.

This clonotype has at least ten counts. The chain uses TRBV20-1 and TRBJ2-5, with 7 bases fitting TRBD2. V lost 3 bases and J lost 4; bases outside the gene matches: 8. The CDR3 consists of 14 residues. Per the germline V gene, CDR1 is DFQATT and CDR2 is SNEGSKA (reference sequence). Here the CDR3 DNA reads TGCAGTGCTAGGCCAACGGGAGGTACAGAGACCCAGTACTTC. It translates to CSARPTGGTETQYF.

This chain links TRBV6-2 or TRBV6-3 with TRBJ2-1; D gene uncertain. V gave up 7 bases and J gave up 9 bases, with 16 bases separating them. Germline values: CDR1 MNHEY, CDR2 SVGEGT. The CDR3 totals 13 residues. CDR3 nucleotide sequence: TGTGCCAGCACCCTAGGCCTGACTCTTGAGCAGTTCTTC. Its translation is CASTLGLTLEQFF.

The J gene is TRBJ2-7, the V gene TRBV12-3 or TRBV12-4; TRBD1 matches 12 bases. CDR3 length: 15 residues. The J segment lost 0 bases and the V segment lost 6 bases, leaving 3 bases of the junction unmatched. Here the CDR3 DNA reads TGTGCCAGCAGGATGGGACAGGGGGCCTCCTACGAGCAGTACTTC. As protein: CASRMGQGASYEQYF.

This clonotype occurred many times. CDR3 bases: TGCAGCGTAAGACAGGGGCCAGATACGCAGTATTTT. It is translated as CSVRQGPDTQYF. This chain uses TRBV29-1 with TRBJ2-3, with TRBD1 matching over 8 bases. The CDR3 has 12 amino acids. The V gene's germline CDR1 is SQVTM and CDR2 ANQGSEA. J lost 4 bases, V lost 6 bases, and 3 bases had no gene match.

This clonotype came up many times. J is TRBJ2-2 and V is TRBV27; possibly TRBD1 for D (6 bases). The ends were cut back, 2 bases at V and 2 bases at J, with 12 bases in the middle. Germline V lookup: CDR1 MNHEY, CDR2 SMNVEV (reference sequence). The length of the CDR3 is 16 residues. This CDR3 reads CASSLKWTANTGELFF. CDR3 in DNA: TGTGCCAGCAGTTTAAAGTGGACAGCAAACACCGGGGAGCTGTTTTTT.

This clonotype showed up many times. The rearrangement joins TRBV7-2 to TRBJ2-2; no clear D gene. Between the trimmed V and J ends, which lost 7 bases and 7 bases, there was a span of 10 bases. From germline, CDR1 is SGHTA and CDR2 FQGNSA. The CDR3 spans 12 residues. This CDR3 is CASTPRVGELFF. The CDR3 DNA reads TGTGCCAGCACCCCTAGGGTCGGGGAGCTGTTTTTT.

This clonotype has ten or more counts. The chain couples TRBV7-2 to TRBJ2-3; TRBD2 matches 12 bases. The CDR3 totals 16 residues. V was clipped by 7 bases and J by 2 bases; unmatched bases: 7. The germline CDR1 and CDR2 sequences are SGHTA and FQGNSA. DNA for the CDR3: TGTGCCAGCACCGACGGACTAGCGGGGAACACAGATACGCAGTATTTT. Translation: CASTDGLAGNTDTQYF.

The rearrangement uses TRBV5-6 and TRBJ2-3; 7 nucleotides agree with TRBD2. Unmatched junction bases numbered 5, after V lost 2 bases and J lost 2 bases. The V gene's germline CDR1 is SGHDT and CDR2 YYEEEE. The CDR3 spans 15 residues. CDR3: CASSFGSGHTDTQYF. CDR3 sequence (DNA): TGTGCCAGCAGCTTCGGTAGCGGGCACACAGATACGCAGTATTTT.

This clonotype was detected a few times. The chain recombines TRBV20-1 with TRBJ2-5; possibly TRBD1 for D (6 bases). CDR3 length equals 12 residues. From germline, CDR1 is DFQATT and CDR2 SNEGSKA (reference sequence). The ends were cut back, 6 bases at V and 7 bases at J, with 15 bases in the middle. CDR3 DNA: TGCAGTGCCCCGGGACACCCCTGGACCCAGTACTTC. It specifies CSAPGHPWTQYF.

This clonotype has at least ten counts. The chain links TRBV7-2 to TRBJ2-7; 10 bases agree with TRBD1. After removal of 0 bases from V and 3 bases from J, the junction contained 2 bases not matched to a gene. Germline-derived CDR1 and CDR2 are SGHTA and FQGNSA. The CDR3 covers 15 residues. CDR3 in amino acids: CASSLAGTGDYEQYF. DNA for the CDR3: TGTGCCAGCAGCTTAGCCGGGACAGGGGACTACGAGCAGTACTTC. Filled out from reference TRBV7-2 and TRBJ2-7, the complete variable domain reads GAGVSQSPSNKVTEKGKDVELRCDPISGHTALYWYRQSLGQGLEFLIYFQGNSAPDKSGLPSDRFSAERTGGSVSTLTIQRTQQEDSAVYLCASSLAGTGDYEQYFGPGTRLTVT.

The chain combines TRBV29-1 with TRBJ1-1; a weak D match, TRBD1 (6 bases). V lost 6 bases and J 3 bases, leaving 17 bases between the germline ends. Germline V gene lookup returns CDR1 SQVTM and CDR2 ANQGSEA. This CDR3 contains 14 residues. The CDR3 region is CSVDTQGPDTEAFF. The CDR3 DNA sequence: TGCAGCGTGGATACACAGGGCCCGGACACTGAAGCTTTCTTT. The variable domain in full, completed from reference TRBV29-1 and TRBJ1-1, reads SAVISQKPSRDICQRGTSLTIQCQVDSQVTMMFWYRQQPGQSLTLIATANQGSEATYESGFVIDKFPISRPNLTFSTLTVSNMSPEDSSIYLCSVDTQGPDTEAFFGQGTRLTVV.

In its sample, this clonotype was seen many times. The genes are TRBV10-3 and TRBJ2-5, with 7 nucleotides matching TRBD2. The CDR3 extends over 13 amino acids. With V trimmed by 8 bases and J by 1 base, 4 bases remained unmatched. CDR1 ENHRY and CDR2 SYGVKD come from the germline V gene. CDR3 nucleotides: TGTGCCATCTCAGGCGGGAGCCAAGAGACCCAGTACTTC. As protein: CAISGGSQETQYF.

By its share, this clonotype is medium-sized. The chain has TRBV20-1 and TRBJ1-4; 9 nucleotides align to TRBD1. CDR3 length: 13 amino acids. Germline loops: CDR1 DFQATT, CDR2 SNEGSKA (reference sequence). V was pared by 5 bases and J by 8 bases, with 6 bases of the junction left unmatched. The CDR3 DNA reads TGCAGTGCTGGGGACAGGGTTCGCGAAAAACTGTTTTTT. The encoded protein is CSAGDRVREKLFF.

V usage is TRBV12-3 or TRBV12-4 and J usage is TRBJ2-2, with TRBD1 matching over 7 bases. Trimming cost V 3 bases and J 5 bases; bases outside gene matches: 6. The CDR3 is made up of 15 amino acids. The CDR3 nucleotides are TGTGCCAGCAGTTTGAGGACAGGTGGTACCGGGGAGCTGTTTTTT. It yields the protein CASSLRTGGTGELFF.

This clonotype was detected many times. The chain couples TRBV6-5 to TRBJ2-7; possibly TRBD2 for D (6 bases). This CDR3 has 16 residues. Germline assignment: CDR1 MNHEY and CDR2 SVGAGI. V was pared by 0 bases and J by 2 bases, with 14 bases between. The CDR3 bases are TGTGCCAGCAGTTACTCCGCGGGAAAGGGCGCCTACGAGCAGTACTTC. Protein: CASSYSAGKGAYEQYF.

V usage is TRBV20-1 and J usage is TRBJ2-7, with 8 nucleotides matching TRBD2. The CDR3 runs 15 residues. Germline V gives CDR1 DFQATT, CDR2 SNEGSKA (reference sequence). Germline trimming cut 2 bases from V and 0 bases from J; bases unmatched to any gene: 6. The CDR3 region is CSARLPAGVSYEQYF. The CDR3, as DNA: TGCAGTGCTAGACTACCAGCGGGAGTCTCCTACGAGCAGTACTTC.

CDR3 residues: CSARDSSGSGVGNEQFF. The CDR3 DNA reads as TGCAGTGCTAGAGACTCTAGCGGGAGTGGGGTTGGGAATGAGCAGTTCTTC. The chain employs TRBV20-1 and TRBJ2-1; 10 positions agree with TRBD2. The CDR3 sequence is 17 residues long. V gave up 0 bases and J gave up 7 bases; unmatched junction bases: 12. From germline, CDR1 is DFQATT and CDR2 SNEGSKA (reference sequence).

This clonotype showed up just a few times. The chain combines TRBV29-1 with TRBJ1-1; TRBD1 might be the D (5 bases). The CDR3 runs 13 residues. The germline gives CDR1 SQVTM, CDR2 ANQGSEA. Trimming removed 4 bases from V and 1 base from J, with 10 bases in between. The CDR3 DNA reads as TGCAGCGTTGGTAAGACAGCGAACACTGAAGCTTTCTTT. This codes for CSVGKTANTEAFF.

This clonotype was observed at least ten times. V usage is TRBV20-1 and J usage is TRBJ2-2; 12 positions agree with TRBD2. This CDR3 has 15 residues. V trimming: 1 base; J trimming: 6 bases; junction bases outside the gene matches: 3. Germline CDR1 is DFQATT and CDR2 is SNEGSKA (reference sequence). The CDR3 nucleotides read TGCAGTGCTAGAGGGACTAGCGGGATTCCCGGGGAGCTGTTTTTT. Protein sequence: CSARGTSGIPGELFF.

This clonotype was observed at least ten times. The genes are TRBV29-1 and TRBJ1-1, with TRBD1 as a possible D gene (5 bases). This CDR3 has 12 amino acids. V dropped 3 bases and J dropped 4 bases, with 9 bases sitting between them. CDR1 and CDR2 (germline): SQVTM, ANQGSEA. The CDR3 is CSVDQGGTEAFF. CDR3 DNA: TGCAGCGTTGACCAGGGAGGCACTGAAGCTTTCTTT. Full variable domain (missing parts from reference TRBV29-1 and TRBJ1-1): SAVISQKPSRDICQRGTSLTIQCQVDSQVTMMFWYRQQPGQSLTLIATANQGSEATYESGFVIDKFPISRPNLTFSTLTVSNMSPEDSSIYLCSVDQGGTEAFFGQGTRLTVV.

There are many counts of this clonotype. The chain uses TRBV12-3 or TRBV12-4 and TRBJ2-7; no clear D gene. V lost 2 bases and J 6 bases, leaving 5 bases between the germline ends. The CDR3 runs to 11 residues. As DNA, the CDR3 is TGTGCCAGCAGTTTACAGGCCGAGCAGTACTTC. Protein product: CASSLQAEQYF.

This clonotype has a count of ten or more. The chain carries TRBV25-1 and TRBJ2-7; 7 bases agree with TRBD2. The CDR3 spans 13 residues. Germline V gene data show CDR1 as MGHDK and CDR2 as SYGVNS. Unmatched junction bases numbered 5, after V lost 2 bases and J lost 7 bases. The DNA of the CDR3 is TGTGCCAGCAGTGAAAGGCGGGGGAGTGAGCAGTACTTC. This codes for CASSERRGSEQYF.

There are many counts of this clonotype. The gene calls are TRBV21-1 and TRBJ2-7. TRBV21-1 has pseudogene status. The CDR3 has 15 residues. CDR3 sequence reads: CASSSGSISSYEQYF. The CDR3 DNA sequence: TGTGCCAGCAGCTCGGGGTCTATCAGCTCCTACGAGCAGTACTTC.

The chain has TRBV6-5 and TRBJ2-5, with 8 bases matching TRBD2. The CDR3 has 17 amino acids. V dropped 2 bases and J dropped 0; count of bases not matched to a gene: 8. Germline loops: CDR1 MNHEY, CDR2 SVGAGI. The CDR3: CASSYGLAGSYQETQYF. The CDR3, as DNA: TGTGCCAGCAGTTACGGCCTAGCGGGTTCGTACCAAGAGACCCAGTACTTC.

This CDR3 is CASSLSWTGNQPQHF. In DNA, the CDR3 is TGTGCCAGCAGTTTATCTTGGACAGGCAATCAGCCCCAGCATTTT. V gene TRBV27 combines with J gene TRBJ1-5, with a tentative D call TRBD1 (6 bases). The CDR3 length is 15 residues. V dropped 0 bases and J dropped 2 bases, with 8 bases sitting between them. Looked up from germline, CDR1 is MNHEY and CDR2 is SMNVEV (reference sequence).

This clonotype was seen only a few times. The chain recombines TRBV9 with TRBJ2-3; 8 bases are shared with TRBD1. Losses at the gene ends were 4 bases for V and 2 bases for J; bases not matched to a gene: 6. The CDR3 spans 15 residues. The germline V gene encodes CDR1 SGDLS and CDR2 YYNGEE. The CDR3 here is CASSTRTGNTDTQYF. CDR3 nucleotides: TGTGCCAGCAGCACCCGGACAGGGAACACAGATACGCAGTATTTT.